The entry below gives a single TCR beta chain sequence along with its context. This specimen belongs to a study of T-cell memory formation after mild COVID-19. There are 17 residues in the CDR3. V shed 6 bases and J 3 bases; nucleotides not matched to a gene: 5. Germline CDR1 reads LGHDT; CDR2 reads YNNKEL (reference sequence). TCRdb reanalysed the 5' RACE reads using MiXCR and keeps one entry per CDR3 protein. Found here are about 340,000 distinct CDR3 sequences, about a sixth of them singletons; the top ten hold 20% to 25%. The receptor's source is a man between 18 and 29 years old who had mild COVID-19 (a few samples of this study predate the infection). Cell type and time point are not known. The chain couples TRBV3-1 to TRBJ2-1, with TRBD2 matching over 16 bases. Sequencing was performed on PBMCs or a T cell subset sorted from them (not recorded which). Here the CDR3 reads CASSGTSGGDRYNEQFF. For the CDR3, the DNA is TGTGCCAGCAGTGGGACTAGCGGGGGGGATCGCTACAATGAGCAGTTCTTC.